This T cell receptor (beta chain) was sequenced for a study of T cell responses to AZD1222 COVID-19 vaccine. Clones were read by immunoSEQ multiplex PCR, and TCRdb kept only the in-frame ones, dropping some. The sample has about 180,000 clones; about 93% are singletons. Looked up from germline, CDR1 is SQVTM and CDR2 is ANQGSEA. The CDR3 is 13 amino acids. Trimming took 7 bases from V and 6 from J; bases not matched to a gene: 8. With respect to this clone: Its antigen remains unknown.

Study observations and caveats: The repertoires were collected only after the peak T cell response. AZD1222 recipients seropositive at baseline numbered only 5 to 7. Mostly white British, mostly female donors; authors suggested clonal diversity may be underestimated.

Sample: peripheral blood, taken 28 days after the second AZD1222 dose. This TCR was sampled from an adult who received the AZD1222 COVID-19 vaccine. The chain links TRBV29-1 to TRBJ1-1, with 10 bases lining up with TRBD1. The CDR3 spells CSGWTGGLAEAFF. The CDR3 nucleotides read TGCAGCGGTTGGACAGGGGGGTTAGCTGAAGCTTTCTTT.